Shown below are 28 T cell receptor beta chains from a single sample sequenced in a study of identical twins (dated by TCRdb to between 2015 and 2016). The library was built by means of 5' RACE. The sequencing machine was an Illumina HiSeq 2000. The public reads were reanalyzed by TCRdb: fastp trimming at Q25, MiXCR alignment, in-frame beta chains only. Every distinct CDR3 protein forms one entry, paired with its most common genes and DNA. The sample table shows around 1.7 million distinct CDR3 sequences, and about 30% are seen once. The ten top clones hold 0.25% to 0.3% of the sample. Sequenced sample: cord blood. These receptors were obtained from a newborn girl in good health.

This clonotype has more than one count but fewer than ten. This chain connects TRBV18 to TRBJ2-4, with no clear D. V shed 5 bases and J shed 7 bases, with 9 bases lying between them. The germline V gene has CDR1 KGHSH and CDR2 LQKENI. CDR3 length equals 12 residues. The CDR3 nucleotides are TGTGCCAGCTCAAGACGACGGAACATTCAGTACTTC. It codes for CASSRRRNIQYF.

The CDR3 coding sequence is TGTGCCAGCAGTGTCCCACCTGCCGGGACTAGCGGGAGCATCCAAGAGACCCAGTACTTC. Its translation is CASSVPPAGTSGSIQETQYF. The J gene is TRBJ2-5, the V gene TRBV25-1, with 14 positions matching TRBD2. With 4 bases clipped from V and 1 base from J, the junction kept 14 bases outside the gene matches. CDR3 length: 20 residues. Looked up from germline, CDR1 is MGHDK and CDR2 is SYGVNS.

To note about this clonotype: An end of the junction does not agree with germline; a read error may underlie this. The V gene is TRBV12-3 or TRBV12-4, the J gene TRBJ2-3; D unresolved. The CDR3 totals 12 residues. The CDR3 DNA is TGTGCCAGCAGTTTTGGCGCAGATGCGCAGTATTTT. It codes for CASSFGADAQYF.

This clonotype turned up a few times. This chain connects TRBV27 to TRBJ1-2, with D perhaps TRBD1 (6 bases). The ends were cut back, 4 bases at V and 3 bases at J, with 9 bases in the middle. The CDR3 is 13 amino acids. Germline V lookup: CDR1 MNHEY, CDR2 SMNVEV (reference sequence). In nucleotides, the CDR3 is TGTGCCAGCAGTTCGGGGGCCGACTATGGCTACACCTTC. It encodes CASSSGADYGYTF.

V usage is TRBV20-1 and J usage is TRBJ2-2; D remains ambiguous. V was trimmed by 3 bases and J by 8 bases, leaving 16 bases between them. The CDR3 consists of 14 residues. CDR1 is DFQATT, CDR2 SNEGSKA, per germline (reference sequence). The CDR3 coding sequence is TGCAGTGCTAGTCCGGGTCCCCCTCGGGGGGAGCTGTTTTTT. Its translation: CSASPGPPRGELFF.

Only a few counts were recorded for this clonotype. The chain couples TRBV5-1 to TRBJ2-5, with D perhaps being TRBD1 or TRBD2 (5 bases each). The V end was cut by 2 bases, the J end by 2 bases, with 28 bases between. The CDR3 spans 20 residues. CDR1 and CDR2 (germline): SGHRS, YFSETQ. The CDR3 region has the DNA TGCGCCAGCAGCTTAAAAGACCATACAAGCTCGACCGGGGCACAAGAGACCCAGTACTTC. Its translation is CASSLKDHTSSTGAQETQYF.

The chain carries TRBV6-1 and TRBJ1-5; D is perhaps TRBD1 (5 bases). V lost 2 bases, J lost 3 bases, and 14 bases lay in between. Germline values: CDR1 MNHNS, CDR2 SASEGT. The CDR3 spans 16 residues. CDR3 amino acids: CASSEQGEGTNQPQHF. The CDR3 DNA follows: TGTGCCAGCAGTGAACAAGGGGAGGGTACCAATCAGCCCCAGCATTTT.

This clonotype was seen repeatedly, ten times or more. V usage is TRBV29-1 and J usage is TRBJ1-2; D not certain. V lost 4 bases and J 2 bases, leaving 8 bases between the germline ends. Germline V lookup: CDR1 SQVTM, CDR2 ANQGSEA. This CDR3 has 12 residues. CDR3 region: CSVGTLNYGYTF. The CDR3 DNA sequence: TGCAGCGTTGGGACCCTCAACTATGGCTACACCTTC.

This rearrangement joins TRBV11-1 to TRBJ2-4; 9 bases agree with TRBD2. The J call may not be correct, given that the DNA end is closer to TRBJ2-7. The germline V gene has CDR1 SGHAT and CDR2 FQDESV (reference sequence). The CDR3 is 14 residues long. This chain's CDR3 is CASSLGTSFNEQYF. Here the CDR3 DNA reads TGTGCCAGCAGCTTGGGGACTAGCTTCAACGAGCAGTACTTC.

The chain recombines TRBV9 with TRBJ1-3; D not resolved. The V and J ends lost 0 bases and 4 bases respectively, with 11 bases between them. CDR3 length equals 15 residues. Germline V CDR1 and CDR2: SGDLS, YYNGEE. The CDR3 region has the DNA TGTGCCAGCAGCGTAGCCCCTGAGAAAGGAAACACCATATATTTT. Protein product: CASSVAPEKGNTIYF.

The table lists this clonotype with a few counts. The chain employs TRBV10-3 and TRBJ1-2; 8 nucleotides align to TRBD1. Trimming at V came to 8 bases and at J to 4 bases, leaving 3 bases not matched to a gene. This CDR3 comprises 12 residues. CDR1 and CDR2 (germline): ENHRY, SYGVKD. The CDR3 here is CAIGTGGYGYTF. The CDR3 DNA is TGTGCCATCGGAACAGGGGGCTATGGCTACACCTTC.

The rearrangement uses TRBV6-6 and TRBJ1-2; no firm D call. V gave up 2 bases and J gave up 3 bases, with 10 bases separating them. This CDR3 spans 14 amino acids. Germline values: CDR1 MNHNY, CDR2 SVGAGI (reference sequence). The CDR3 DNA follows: TGTGCCAGCAGTTACGCGTGGGCTGACTATGGCTACACCTTC. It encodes CASSYAWADYGYTF.

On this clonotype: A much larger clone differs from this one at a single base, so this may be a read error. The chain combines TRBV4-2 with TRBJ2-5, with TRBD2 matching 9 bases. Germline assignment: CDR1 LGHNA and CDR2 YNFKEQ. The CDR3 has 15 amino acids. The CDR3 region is CASSPTSGLQEAQYF. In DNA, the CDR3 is TGTGCCAGCAGCCCGACTAGCGGCCTTCAAGAGGCCCAGTACTTC.

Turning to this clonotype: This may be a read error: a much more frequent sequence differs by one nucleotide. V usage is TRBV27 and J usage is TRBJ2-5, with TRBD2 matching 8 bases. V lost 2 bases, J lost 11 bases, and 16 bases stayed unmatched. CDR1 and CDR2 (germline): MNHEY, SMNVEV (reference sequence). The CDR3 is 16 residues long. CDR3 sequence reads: CASSLIGGRSYNEQYF. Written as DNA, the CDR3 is TGTGCCAGCAGTTTAATCGGCGGGAGGAGCTACAATGAGCAGTACTTC.

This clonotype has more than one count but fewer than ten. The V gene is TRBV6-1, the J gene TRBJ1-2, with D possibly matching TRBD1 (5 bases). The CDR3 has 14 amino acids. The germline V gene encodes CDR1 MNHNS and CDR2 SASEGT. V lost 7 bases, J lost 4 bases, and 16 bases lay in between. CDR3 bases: TGTGCCAGCACCCCATTTTCGGGGCCCTATGGCTACACCTTC. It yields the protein CASTPFSGPYGYTF.

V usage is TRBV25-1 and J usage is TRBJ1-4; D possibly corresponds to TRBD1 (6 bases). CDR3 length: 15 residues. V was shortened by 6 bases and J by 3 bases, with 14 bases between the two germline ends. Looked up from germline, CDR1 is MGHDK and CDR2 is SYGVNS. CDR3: CASSDNRVPNEKLFF. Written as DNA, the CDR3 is TGTGCCAGCAGCGATAACAGGGTCCCTAATGAAAAACTGTTTTTT.

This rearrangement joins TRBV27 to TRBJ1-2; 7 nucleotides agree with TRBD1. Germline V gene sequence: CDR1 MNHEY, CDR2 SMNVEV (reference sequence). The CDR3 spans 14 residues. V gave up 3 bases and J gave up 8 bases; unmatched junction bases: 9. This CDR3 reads CASSFFWDSGGYTF. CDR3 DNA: TGTGCCAGCAGTTTTTTTTGGGACAGCGGCGGCTACACCTTC.

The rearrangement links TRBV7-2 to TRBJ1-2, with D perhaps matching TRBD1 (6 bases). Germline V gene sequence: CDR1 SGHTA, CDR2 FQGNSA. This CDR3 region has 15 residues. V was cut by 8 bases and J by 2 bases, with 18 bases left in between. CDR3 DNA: TGTGCCAGCGGCTCCCGACAGGCCCCCAACTATGGCTACACCTTC. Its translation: CASGSRQAPNYGYTF.

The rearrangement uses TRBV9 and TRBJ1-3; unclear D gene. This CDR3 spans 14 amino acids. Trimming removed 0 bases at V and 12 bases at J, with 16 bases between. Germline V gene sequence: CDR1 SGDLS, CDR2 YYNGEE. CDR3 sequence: CASSVATGLDGIYF. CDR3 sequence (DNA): TGTGCCAGCAGCGTAGCTACCGGGCTCGATGGCATATATTTT.

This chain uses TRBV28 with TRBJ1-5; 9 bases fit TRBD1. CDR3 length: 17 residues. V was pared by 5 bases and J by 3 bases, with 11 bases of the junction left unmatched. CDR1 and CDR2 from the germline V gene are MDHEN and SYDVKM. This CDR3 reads CASSIIFGTGYNQPQHF. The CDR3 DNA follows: TGTGCCAGCAGTATTATATTCGGGACAGGGTACAATCAGCCCCAGCATTTT.

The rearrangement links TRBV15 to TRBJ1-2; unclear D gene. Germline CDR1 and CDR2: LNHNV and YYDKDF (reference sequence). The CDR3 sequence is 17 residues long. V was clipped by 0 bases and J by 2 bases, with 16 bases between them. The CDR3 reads CATSRELRVGRNYGYTF. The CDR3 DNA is TGTGCCACCAGCAGAGAATTGCGGGTCGGTCGGAACTATGGCTACACCTTC.

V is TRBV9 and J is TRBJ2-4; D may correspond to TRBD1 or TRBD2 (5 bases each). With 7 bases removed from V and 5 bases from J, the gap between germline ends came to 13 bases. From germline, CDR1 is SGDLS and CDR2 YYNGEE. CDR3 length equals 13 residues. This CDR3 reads CASGPPGQNIQYF. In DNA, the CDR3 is TGTGCCAGCGGACCTCCGGGACAAAACATTCAGTACTTC.

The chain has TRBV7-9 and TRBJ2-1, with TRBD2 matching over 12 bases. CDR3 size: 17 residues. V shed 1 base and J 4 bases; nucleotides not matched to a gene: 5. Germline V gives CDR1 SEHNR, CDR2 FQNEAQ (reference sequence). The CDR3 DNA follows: TGTGCCAGCAGCTTAGAACCTAGCGGGGGGGCATACAATGAGCAGTTCTTC. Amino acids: CASSLEPSGGAYNEQFF.

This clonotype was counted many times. CDR3 loop: CASSYPYSGRNYEQYF. CDR3 nucleotides: TGTGCCAGCAGTTACCCCTATAGCGGGAGAAACTACGAGCAGTACTTC. The V gene is TRBV6-6, the J gene TRBJ2-7, with 9 bases lining up with TRBD2. Germline lookup yields CDR1 MNHNY and CDR2 SVGAGI (reference sequence). The J segment lost 3 bases and the V segment lost 2 bases, leaving 8 bases of the junction unmatched. CDR3 length: 16 residues.

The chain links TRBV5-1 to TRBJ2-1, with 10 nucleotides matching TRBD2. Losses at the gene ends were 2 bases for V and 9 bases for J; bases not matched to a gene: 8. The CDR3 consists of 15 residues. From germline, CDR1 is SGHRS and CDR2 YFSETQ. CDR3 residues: CASSLVGLAGAEQFF. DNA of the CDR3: TGCGCCAGCAGCTTAGTTGGCCTAGCGGGAGCTGAGCAGTTCTTC.

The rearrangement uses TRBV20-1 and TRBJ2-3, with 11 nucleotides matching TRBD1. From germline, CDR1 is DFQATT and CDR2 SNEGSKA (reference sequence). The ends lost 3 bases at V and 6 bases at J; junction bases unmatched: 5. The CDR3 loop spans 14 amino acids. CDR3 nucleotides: TGCAGTGCTAGGGACAGGGGGCGACCCGATACGCAGTATTTT. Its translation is CSARDRGRPDTQYF.

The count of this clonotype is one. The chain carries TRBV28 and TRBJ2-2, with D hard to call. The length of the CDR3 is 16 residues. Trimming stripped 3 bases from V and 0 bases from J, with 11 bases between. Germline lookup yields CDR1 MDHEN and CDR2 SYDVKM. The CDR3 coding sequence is TGTGCCAGCAGTTTCTATTGGACCTCGAACACCGGGGAGCTGTTTTTT. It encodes CASSFYWTSNTGELFF.

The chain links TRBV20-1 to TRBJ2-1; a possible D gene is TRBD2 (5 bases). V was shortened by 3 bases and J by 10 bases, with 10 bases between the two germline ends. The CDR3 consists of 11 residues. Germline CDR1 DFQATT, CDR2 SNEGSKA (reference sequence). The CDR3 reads CSASDAGEQFF. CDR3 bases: TGCAGTGCTAGCGATGCGGGCGAGCAGTTCTTC.